This TCR beta chain is from a study of blood T cell repertoires in COVID-19. In the study overall: Samples taken during acute and convalescent COVID-19 were collected in the United States, Italy and Spain. T cells, B-cell-depleted T cells, or PBMCs supplied cDNA or gDNA.

Authors' processing steps: Quantification of nucleated cells was approximated via reference gene primer amplification. TCRdb's table, derived via immunoSEQ multiplex PCR, lists solely in-frame clones and lacks some. The V and J calls and the clone size are those of that table, but D and trimming were determined from the DNA. Altogether 75,000 to 95,000 clones are present, about 88% being singletons, with the ten largest covering 2.9%. The V segment lost 7 bases and the J segment 11 bases; nucleotides outside the gene matches: 11. The CDR3 runs 15 residues. Germline V CDR1 and CDR2: SGHAT, FQNNGV. Sequencing used peripheral blood. The receptor's source is an elderly woman with acute or convalescent COVID-19. This chain connects TRBV11-2 to TRBJ2-1, with 13 bases identical to TRBD2. As DNA, the CDR3 is TGTGCCAGCACCATTGCACCGGGACTAGCGGGGAAGCAGTTCTTC. Amino acid sequence: CASTIAPGLAGKQFF.